The 17 T cell receptor beta chains below were found in one sample sequenced in a study of shared clonotypes between healthy human individuals. Naive CD8 isolation took CD45RO-negative cells positively selected for CCR7 and excluded terminally differentiated effector memory CD45RA+ cells. TCRdb keeps only in-frame clones here, not all; method: immunoSEQ multiplex PCR. The data show over 750,000 clones, with just over 95% seen just once and less than 0.25% held by the top ten. Material: naive CD8+ T cells sorted from blood. The receptors originated from a man between 25 and 39 years old in good health.

The chain uses TRBV5-1 and TRBJ2-5; D possibly corresponds to TRBD2 (5 bases). This CDR3 comprises 14 residues. From germline, CDR1 is SGHRS and CDR2 YFSETQ. Deletions cut 5 bases from V and 0 bases from J, with 11 bases between. The CDR3 DNA follows: TGCGCCAGCAGAGGGAGCAGCTACCAAGAGACCCAGTACTTC. It translates to CASRGSSYQETQYF.

The chain combines TRBV4-1 with TRBJ1-1, with D maybe TRBD1 (6 bases). V was clipped by 3 bases and J by 1 base, with 15 bases between them. CDR3 length equals 16 residues. Germline assignment: CDR1 MGHRA and CDR2 YSYEKL. CDR3 DNA sequence: TGCGCCAGCAGCCAGATCCACGGGACACAGAACACTGAAGCTTTCTTT. This translates into CASSQIHGTQNTEAFF.

The rearrangement links TRBV18 to TRBJ1-1, with D possibly matching TRBD1 (5 bases). V gave up 3 bases and J gave up 0 bases, with 11 bases separating them. Germline V CDR1 and CDR2: KGHSH, LQKENI. CDR3 length equals 15 residues. Written as DNA, the CDR3 is TGTGCCAGCTCACCGGCAGGGAGCATGAACACTGAAGCTTTCTTT. As protein: CASSPAGSMNTEAFF.

Only one count was recorded for this clone. The V call is TRBV7-8, the J call TRBJ2-1, with 8 bases that match TRBD1. Germline-derived CDR1 and CDR2 are SGHVS and FQNEAQ. This CDR3 comprises 17 residues. V shed 0 bases, J shed 6 bases, and the junction held 10 bases outside the gene matches. The CDR3 region is CASSLARTGFSGNEQFF. The CDR3 bases are TGTGCCAGCAGCTTAGCAAGGACAGGGTTTTCCGGCAATGAGCAGTTCTTC. The variable domain in full, with the rest retrieved from reference TRBV7-8 and TRBJ2-1, is GAGVSQSPRYKVAKRGQDVALRCDPISGHVSLFWYQQALGQGPEFLTYFQNEAQLDKSGLPSDRFFAERPEGSVSTLKIQRTQQEDSAVYLCASSLARTGFSGNEQFFGPGTRLTVL.

This sequence joins TRBV5-4 and TRBJ2-4, with D perhaps TRBD2 (5 bases). This CDR3 is built from 14 residues. Germline CDR1 is SGHNT and CDR2 is YYREEE (reference sequence). V was clipped by 4 bases and J by 1 base, with 9 bases between them. CDR3 nucleotide sequence: TGTGCCAGCAGCACCGGGGAGGCCAAAAACATTCAGTACTTC. Its translation is CASSTGEAKNIQYF.

The chain uses TRBV29-1 and TRBJ2-7, with D perhaps TRBD2 (5 bases). Looked up from germline, CDR1 is SQVTM and CDR2 is ANQGSEA. Trimming removed 5 bases at V and 2 bases at J, with 10 bases between. CDR3 length: 12 amino acids. The DNA of the CDR3 is TGCAGCGTTTCCGGGGTACCCTACGAGCAGTACTTC. It encodes CSVSGVPYEQYF.

The chain carries TRBV28 and TRBJ2-1; 7 bases are a match to TRBD1. The CDR3 length is 15 residues. Germline lookup yields CDR1 MDHEN and CDR2 SYDVKM. Germline trimming cut 6 bases from V and 5 bases from J; bases unmatched to any gene: 10. The CDR3 coding sequence is TGTGCCAGCAGCCAAGCCCGGGACAGCAACAATGAGCAGTTCTTC. Protein: CASSQARDSNNEQFF. Together with reference TRBV28 and TRBJ2-1, the CDR3 gives the full variable domain: DVKVTQSSRYLVKRTGEKVFLECVQDMDHENMFWYRQDPGLGLRLIYFSYDVKMKEKGDIPEGYSVSREKKERFSLILESASTNQTSMYLCASSQARDSNNEQFFGPGTRLTVL.

As for this clone: This same CDR3 is encoded by further DNA sequences in the sample. V gene TRBV29-1 combines with J gene TRBJ2-7, with D perhaps matching TRBD1 (5 bases). Germline V gene data show CDR1 as SQVTM and CDR2 as ANQGSEA. The V end was cut by 1 base, the J end by 2 bases, with 9 bases between. The CDR3 is 13 amino acids. DNA for the CDR3: TGCAGCGTTGAAGGACAGAATACCTACGAGCAGTACTTC. The encoded protein is CSVEGQNTYEQYF.

This clone was detected only a few times. The chain uses TRBV13 and TRBJ2-7, with 8 bases identical to TRBD1. Germline V gives CDR1 PRHDT, CDR2 FYEKMQ (reference sequence). The junction had 3 bases not matched to a gene; V was cut back by 0 bases and J by 2 bases. This CDR3 has 15 amino acids. As DNA, the CDR3 is TGTGCCAGCAGCTTAGGGACAGGGGACACCTACGAGCAGTACTTC. This codes for CASSLGTGDTYEQYF.

The chain carries TRBV7-9 and TRBJ2-2, with a weak D call TRBD1 (6 bases). The CDR3 covers 15 residues. V dropped 5 bases and J dropped 5 bases, with 15 bases sitting between them. Germline V gene sequence: CDR1 SEHNR, CDR2 FQNEAQ (reference sequence). The CDR3 region has the DNA TGTGCCAGCAGCCACAGGGTTGGTGGAACCGGGGAGCTGTTTTTT. It translates to CASSHRVGGTGELFF.

The rearrangement joins TRBV28 to TRBJ2-7; D is unresolved. In germline, CDR1 is MDHEN, CDR2 SYDVKM. Trimming shortened V by 1 base and J by 2 bases, and 12 bases separated the two germline ends. The CDR3 covers 15 residues. The CDR3 protein is CASSLFYPGTYEQYF. The CDR3, as DNA: TGTGCCAGCAGTTTATTTTATCCAGGTACCTACGAGCAGTACTTC.

A remark on this clone: Other nucleotide sequences from this sample produce the same CDR3. The chain recombines TRBV27 with TRBJ2-1; D is unclear. The germline V gene has CDR1 MNHEY and CDR2 SMNVEV (reference sequence). This CDR3 is built from 14 residues. V shed 0 bases and J shed 4 bases, with 7 bases lying between them. CDR3 amino acids: CASSLSRQYNEQFF. CDR3 bases: TGTGCCAGCAGTTTATCGAGGCAATACAATGAGCAGTTCTTC.

The chain links TRBV29-1 to TRBJ1-2; 7 bases fit TRBD1. The length of the CDR3 is 15 residues. Germline V gives CDR1 SQVTM, CDR2 ANQGSEA. Trimming took 6 bases from V and 7 from J; bases not matched to a gene: 17. CDR3 region: CSVSLTGTMGGGYTF. In DNA form, the CDR3 reads TGCAGCGTCTCCCTGACAGGGACCATGGGAGGTGGCTACACCTTC. Looking up the rest from reference TRBV29-1 and TRBJ1-2 gives the full variable domain: SAVISQKPSRDICQRGTSLTIQCQVDSQVTMMFWYRQQPGQSLTLIATANQGSEATYESGFVIDKFPISRPNLTFSTLTVSNMSPEDSSIYLCSVSLTGTMGGGYTFGSGTRLTVV.

The chain uses TRBV4-1 and TRBJ1-4; D not certain. With 1 base removed from V and 12 bases from J, the gap between germline ends came to 9 bases. Germline CDR1 is MGHRA and CDR2 is YSYEKL. CDR3 length: 12 amino acids. CDR3 in amino acids: CASSQVSRELFF. CDR3 bases: TGCGCCAGCAGCCAAGTCTCCCGAGAACTGTTTTTT.

This clone has only one observation. The chain couples TRBV7-2 to TRBJ2-7; D not certain. Trimming stripped 1 base from V and 6 bases from J, with 16 bases between. The germline gives CDR1 SGHTA, CDR2 FQGNSA. The length of the CDR3 is 15 residues. The CDR3 here is CASSLEGPGYGEQYF. The CDR3 coding sequence is TGTGCCAGCAGCTTAGAAGGACCGGGTTACGGCGAGCAGTACTTC.

The V and J genes are TRBV7-9 and TRBJ2-5; 10 bases line up with TRBD2. Germline V gene data show CDR1 as SEHNR and CDR2 as FQNEAQ (reference sequence). J was trimmed by 3 bases and V by 1 base; bases with no gene match: 8. The CDR3 loop spans 17 amino acids. Here the CDR3 DNA reads TGTGCCAGCAGCTTAGTTCGAGCGGGAGGGCCAGAAGAGACCCAGTACTTC. This gives the protein CASSLVRAGGPEETQYF.

The chain is built from TRBV28 and TRBJ1-5; TRBD1 aligns across 7 bases. Germline-derived CDR1 and CDR2 are MDHEN and SYDVKM. J lost 0 bases, V lost 1 base, and 6 bases had no gene match. The CDR3 runs to 17 residues. The CDR3: CASSLLRTGDSNQPQHF. In DNA, the CDR3 is TGTGCCAGCAGTTTATTACGGACAGGTGATAGCAATCAGCCCCAGCATTTT.